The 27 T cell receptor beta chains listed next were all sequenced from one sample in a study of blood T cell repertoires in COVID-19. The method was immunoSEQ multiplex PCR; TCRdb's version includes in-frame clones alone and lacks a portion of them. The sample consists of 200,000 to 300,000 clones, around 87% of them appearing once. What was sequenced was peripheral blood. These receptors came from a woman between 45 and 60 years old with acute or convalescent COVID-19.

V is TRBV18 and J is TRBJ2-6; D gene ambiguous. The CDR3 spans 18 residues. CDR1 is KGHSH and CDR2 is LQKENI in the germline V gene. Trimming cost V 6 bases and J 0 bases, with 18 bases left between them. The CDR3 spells CASSRRGVSDSGANVLTF. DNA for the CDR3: TGTGCCAGCTCCCGAAGAGGAGTTTCTGACTCTGGGGCCAACGTCCTGACTTTC. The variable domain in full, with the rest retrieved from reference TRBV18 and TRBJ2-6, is NAGVMQNPRHLVRRRGQEARLRCSPMKGHSHVYWYRQLPEEGLKFMVYLQKENIIDESGMPKERFSAEFPKEGPSILRIQQVVRGDSAAYFCASSRRGVSDSGANVLTFGAGSRLTVL.

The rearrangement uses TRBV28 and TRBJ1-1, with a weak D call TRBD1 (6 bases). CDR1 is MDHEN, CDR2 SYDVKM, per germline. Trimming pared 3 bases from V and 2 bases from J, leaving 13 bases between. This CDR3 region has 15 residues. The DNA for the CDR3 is TGTGCCAGCAGTTTGACCGGGACAATTAACACTGAAGCTTTCTTT. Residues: CASSLTGTINTEAFF.

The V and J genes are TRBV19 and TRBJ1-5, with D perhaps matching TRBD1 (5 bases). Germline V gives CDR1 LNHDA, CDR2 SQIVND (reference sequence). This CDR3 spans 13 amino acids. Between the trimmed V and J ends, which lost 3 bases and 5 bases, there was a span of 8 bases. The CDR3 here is CASSMGRDQPQHF. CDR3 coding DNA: TGTGCCAGTAGTATGGGCAGGGATCAGCCCCAGCATTTT. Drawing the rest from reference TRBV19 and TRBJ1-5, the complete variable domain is DGGITQSPKYLFRKEGQNVTLSCEQNLNHDAMYWYRQDPGQGLRLIYYSQIVNDFQKGDIAEGYSVSREKKESFPLTVTSAQKNPTAFYLCASSMGRDQPQHFGDGTRLSIL.

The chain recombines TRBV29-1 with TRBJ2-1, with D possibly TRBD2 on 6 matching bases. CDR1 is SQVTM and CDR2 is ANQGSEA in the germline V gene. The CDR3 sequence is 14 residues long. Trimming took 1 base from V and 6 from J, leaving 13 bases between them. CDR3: CSVEVEGEGNEQFF. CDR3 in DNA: TGCAGCGTTGAAGTGGAGGGAGAAGGCAATGAGCAGTTCTTC.

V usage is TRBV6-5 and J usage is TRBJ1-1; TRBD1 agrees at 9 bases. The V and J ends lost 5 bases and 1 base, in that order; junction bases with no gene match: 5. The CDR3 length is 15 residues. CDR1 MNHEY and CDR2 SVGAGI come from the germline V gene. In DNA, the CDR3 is TGTGCCAGCAGTCGAGGACAGGGGACGAACACTGAAGCTTTCTTT. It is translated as CASSRGQGTNTEAFF.

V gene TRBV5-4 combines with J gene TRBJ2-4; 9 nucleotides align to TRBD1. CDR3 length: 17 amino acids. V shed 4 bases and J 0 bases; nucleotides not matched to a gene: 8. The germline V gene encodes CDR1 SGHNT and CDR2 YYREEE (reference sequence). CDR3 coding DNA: TGTGCCAGCAGCCAGGGGACAGGGAATATAGCCAAAAACATTCAGTACTTC. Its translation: CASSQGTGNIAKNIQYF.

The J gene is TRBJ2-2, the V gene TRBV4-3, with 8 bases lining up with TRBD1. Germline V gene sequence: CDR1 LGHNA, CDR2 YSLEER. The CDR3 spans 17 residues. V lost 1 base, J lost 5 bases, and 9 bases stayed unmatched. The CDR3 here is CASSQGDQGAITGELFF. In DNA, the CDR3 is TGCGCCAGCAGCCAAGGGGACCAGGGGGCAATAACCGGGGAGCTGTTTTTT.

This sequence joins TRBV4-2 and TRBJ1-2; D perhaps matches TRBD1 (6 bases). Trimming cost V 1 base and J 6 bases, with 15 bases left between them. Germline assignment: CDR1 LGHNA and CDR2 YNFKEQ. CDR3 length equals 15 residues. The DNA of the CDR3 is TGTGCCAGCAGCCAAGGGGTAGGGGGGGAAGATGGCTACACCTTC. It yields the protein CASSQGVGGEDGYTF.

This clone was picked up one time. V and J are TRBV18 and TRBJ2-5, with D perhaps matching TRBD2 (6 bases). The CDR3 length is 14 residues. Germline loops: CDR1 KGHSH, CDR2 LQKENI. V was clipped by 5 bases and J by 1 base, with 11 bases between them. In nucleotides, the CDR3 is TGTGCCAGCTCATATTATAGCGGCCAAGAGACCCAGTACTTC. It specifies CASSYYSGQETQYF.

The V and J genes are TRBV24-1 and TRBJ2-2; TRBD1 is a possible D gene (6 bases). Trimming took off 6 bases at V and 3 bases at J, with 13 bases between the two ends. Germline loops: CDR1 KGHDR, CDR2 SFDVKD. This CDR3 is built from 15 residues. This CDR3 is CATSSTGVYTGELFF. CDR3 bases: TGTGCCACCAGTTCGACAGGAGTATACACCGGGGAGCTGTTTTTT.

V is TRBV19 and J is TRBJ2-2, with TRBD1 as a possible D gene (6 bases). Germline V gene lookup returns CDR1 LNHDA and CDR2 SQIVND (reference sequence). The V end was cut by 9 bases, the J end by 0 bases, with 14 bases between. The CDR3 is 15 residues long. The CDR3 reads CASHRTASNTGELFF. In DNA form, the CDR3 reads TGTGCCAGCCATAGGACAGCTTCGAACACCGGGGAGCTGTTTTTT.

In DNA form, the CDR3 reads TGTGCCAGCAGACAGGGCTCCTACAATGAGCAGTTCTTC. Translated: CASRQGSYNEQFF. The J gene is TRBJ2-1, the V gene TRBV7-2, with D possibly matching TRBD1 (6 bases). The CDR3 contains 13 residues. The V end lost 6 bases, the J end lost 0 bases, and 6 bases lay between the germline ends. Looked up from germline, CDR1 is SGHTA and CDR2 is FQGNSA.

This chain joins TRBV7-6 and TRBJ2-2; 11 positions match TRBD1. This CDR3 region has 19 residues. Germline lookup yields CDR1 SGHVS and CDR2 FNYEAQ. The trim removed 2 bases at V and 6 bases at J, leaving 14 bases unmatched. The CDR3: CASSLSPRGQGAPSGELFF. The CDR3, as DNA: TGTGCCAGCAGCTTATCGCCAAGAGGACAGGGGGCGCCGTCCGGGGAGCTGTTTTTT.

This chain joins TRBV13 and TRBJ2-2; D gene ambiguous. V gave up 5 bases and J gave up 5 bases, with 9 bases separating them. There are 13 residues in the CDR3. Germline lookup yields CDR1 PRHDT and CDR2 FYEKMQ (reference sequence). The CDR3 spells CASSLTDTGELFF. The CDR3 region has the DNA TGTGCCAGCAGCCTCACAGATACCGGGGAGCTGTTTTTT.

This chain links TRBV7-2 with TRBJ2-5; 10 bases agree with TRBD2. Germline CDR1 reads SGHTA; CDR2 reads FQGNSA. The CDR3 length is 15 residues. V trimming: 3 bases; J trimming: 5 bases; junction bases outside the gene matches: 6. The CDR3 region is CASSFLAGEGETQYF. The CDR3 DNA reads TGTGCCAGCAGCTTCCTAGCGGGAGAGGGGGAGACCCAGTACTTC.

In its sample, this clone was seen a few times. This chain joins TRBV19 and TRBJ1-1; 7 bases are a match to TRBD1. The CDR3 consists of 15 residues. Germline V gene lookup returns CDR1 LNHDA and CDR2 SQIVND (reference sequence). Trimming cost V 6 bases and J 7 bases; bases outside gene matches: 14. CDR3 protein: CASSNTGAGNYEAFF. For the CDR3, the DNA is TGTGCCAGTAGCAATACAGGGGCGGGTAATTATGAAGCTTTCTTT.

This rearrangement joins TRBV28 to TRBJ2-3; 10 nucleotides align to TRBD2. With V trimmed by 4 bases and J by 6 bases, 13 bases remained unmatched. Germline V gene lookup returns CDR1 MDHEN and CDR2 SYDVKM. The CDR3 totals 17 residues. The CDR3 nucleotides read TGTGCCAGCAGTTCACCTCTTAGCGGGAGGAGACGCGATACGCAGTATTTT. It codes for CASSSPLSGRRRDTQYF.

The CDR3 DNA follows: TGTGCCAGCGGACGGGATAGCTCCTACAATGAGCAGTTCTTC. Protein sequence: CASGRDSSYNEQFF. The V call is TRBV6-5, the J call TRBJ2-1; a possible D gene is TRBD2 (5 bases). Germline assignment: CDR1 MNHEY and CDR2 SVGAGI. V was trimmed by 8 bases and J by 0 bases, leaving 11 bases between them. CDR3 length: 14 residues.

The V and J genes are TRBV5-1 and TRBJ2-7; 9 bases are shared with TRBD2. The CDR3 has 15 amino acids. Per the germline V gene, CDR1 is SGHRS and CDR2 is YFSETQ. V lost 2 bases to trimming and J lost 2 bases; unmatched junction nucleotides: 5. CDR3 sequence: CASSLMTSGAYEQYF. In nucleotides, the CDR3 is TGCGCCAGCAGCTTAATGACTAGCGGAGCCTACGAGCAGTACTTC.

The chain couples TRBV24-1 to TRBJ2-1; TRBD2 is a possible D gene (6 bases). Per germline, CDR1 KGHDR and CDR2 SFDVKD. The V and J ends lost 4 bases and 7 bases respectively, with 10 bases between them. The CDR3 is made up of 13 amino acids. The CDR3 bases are TGTGCCACCAGTGAACTAGCTTGGAATGAGCAGTTCTTC. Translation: CATSELAWNEQFF.

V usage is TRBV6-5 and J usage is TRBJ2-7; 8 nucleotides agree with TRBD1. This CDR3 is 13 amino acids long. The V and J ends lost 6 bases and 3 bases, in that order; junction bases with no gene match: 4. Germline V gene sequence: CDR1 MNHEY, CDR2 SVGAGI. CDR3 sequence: CASSKDRDYEQYF. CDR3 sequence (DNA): TGTGCCAGCAGCAAGGACAGGGACTACGAGCAGTACTTC.

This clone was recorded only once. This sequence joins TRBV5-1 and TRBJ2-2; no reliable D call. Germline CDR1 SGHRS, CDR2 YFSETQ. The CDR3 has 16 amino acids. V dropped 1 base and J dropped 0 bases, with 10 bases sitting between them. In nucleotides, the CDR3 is TGCGCCAGCAGCTTGATAGCACTTACGAACACCGGGGAGCTGTTTTTT. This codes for CASSLIALTNTGELFF.

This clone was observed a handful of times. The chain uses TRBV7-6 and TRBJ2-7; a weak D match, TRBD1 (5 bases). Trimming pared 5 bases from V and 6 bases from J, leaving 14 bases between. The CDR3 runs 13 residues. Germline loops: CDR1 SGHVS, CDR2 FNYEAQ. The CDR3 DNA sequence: TGTGCCAGCAGCCCAGAGGTAGGGGCCGAGCAGTACTTC. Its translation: CASSPEVGAEQYF.

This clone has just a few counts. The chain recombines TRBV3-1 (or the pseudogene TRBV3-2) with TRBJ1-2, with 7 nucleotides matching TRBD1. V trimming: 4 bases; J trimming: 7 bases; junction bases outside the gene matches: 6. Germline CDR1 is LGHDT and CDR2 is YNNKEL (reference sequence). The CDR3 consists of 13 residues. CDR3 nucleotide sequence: TGTGCCAGCAGCCTTGGGACAGCGAGTGGCTACACCTTC. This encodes CASSLGTASGYTF.

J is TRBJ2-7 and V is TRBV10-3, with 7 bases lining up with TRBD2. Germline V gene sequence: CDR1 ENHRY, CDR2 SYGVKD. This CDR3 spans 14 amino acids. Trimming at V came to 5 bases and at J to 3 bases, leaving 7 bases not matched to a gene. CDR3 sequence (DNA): TGTGCCATCAGTCCCGGGACTACGGGCTACGAGCAGTACTTC. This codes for CAISPGTTGYEQYF.

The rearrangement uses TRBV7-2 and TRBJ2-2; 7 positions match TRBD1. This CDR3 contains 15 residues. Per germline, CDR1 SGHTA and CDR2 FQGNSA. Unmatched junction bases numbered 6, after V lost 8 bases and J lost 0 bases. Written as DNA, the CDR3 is TGTGCCAGCCGCCGGGACAGCGCGAACACCGGGGAGCTGTTTTTT. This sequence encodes CASRRDSANTGELFF.

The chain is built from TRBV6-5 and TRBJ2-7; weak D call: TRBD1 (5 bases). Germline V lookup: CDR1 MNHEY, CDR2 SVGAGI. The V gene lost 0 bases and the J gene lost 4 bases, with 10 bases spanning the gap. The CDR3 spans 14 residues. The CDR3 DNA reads TGTGCCAGCAGTTACTCGGGCAGGGTTTACGAGCAGTACTTC. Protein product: CASSYSGRVYEQYF.